Detailed here is one T cell receptor beta chain. This sample stems from a study of blood T cell repertoires in COVID-19. The wider study: Whether acute or convalescent, the COVID-19 samples came from the United States, Italy and Spain. From T cells, B-cell-depleted T cells, or PBMCs came the material, which was cDNA or gDNA.

The CDR3 spans 15 residues. Germline CDR1 and CDR2: SNHLY and FYNNEI. Trimming stripped 4 bases from V and 3 bases from J, with 13 bases between. How the authors handled the data: Reference gene primer amplification in the assay estimated nucleated cell counts. Libraries were prepared by immunoSEQ multiplex PCR; TCRdb keeps only in-frame clonotypes and omits some of them. V and J calls plus clone size are reproduced from that table; the DNA served to infer D and trimming. Among 120,000 to 150,000 clones listed, about 80% were seen once. The receptor's source is a human donor in a cohort sampled during active COVID-19. Sequenced input: peripheral blood. This chain connects TRBV2 to TRBJ1-3, with D uncertain. The CDR3 protein is CASSGMVGVGNTIYF. The CDR3 DNA follows: TGTGCCAGCAGTGGGATGGTCGGGGTTGGAAACACCATATATTTT.